This record covers a single TCR beta chain. This clonotype is medium-sized (0.01 to 0.1%) on the basis of its frequency; no count is available. This receptor's antigen is unknown. The data were taken from a study of CXCR3-negative and CXCR3-positive naive CD8 T cells (dated by TCRdb to between 2018 and 2021). In terms of the full investigation: In total, 130 million to 150 million TRB reads were obtained, which works out to roughly 1.5 +/- 0.3 million reads per library. Diversity and physicochemical repertoire analyses were performed on around twelve donors pooled from two independent experiments. TRBV-TRBJ cluster analysis included naive subsets from roughly 5 donors and memory cells from 3 donors.

CDR1 and CDR2 were assigned from the germline V gene as ENHRY and SYGVKD. The CDR3 goes from the cysteine to the phenylalanine over 12 residues. Only the protein sequence is given. These reads were obtained on a NextSeq 550. The Human TCR Profiling Kit (MiLaboratory) was used to prepare UMI-labeled 5' RACE TRB cDNA libraries. The full amount of extracted RNA was used for cDNA synthesis, and the full amount of resulting cDNA was used for PCR amplification. Libraries were prepared in parallel with an identical number of PCR cycles. The authors' analysis ran thus. About 54,000 +/- 9,700 unique UMI-labeled TRB cDNA molecules per library were extracted with MIGEC and MiXCR, with at least two reads per UMI required. Each library averaged about 40,000 +/- 10,000 functional in-frame TRB CDR3 nucleotide clonotypes without stop codons. After downsampling to 5000 UMI-labeled TRB molecules per sample, diversity metrics such as normalized Shannon-Wiener and Chao1 were calculated in VDJtools. VDJtools was used to calculate clonotype-size-weighted physicochemical properties of the central five CDR3 residues, namely interaction energy, strength, volume and Kidera factor 4. TCRdb reprocessed the reads into one record per CDR3 protein sequence, lacking DNA. TCRdb, rather than the study authors, made the V and J calls. The table for this sample records approximately 56,000 distinct CDR3 sequences. The top ten constitute approximately 1.4% of the sample.

Each CD8+ T cell subset was flow-sorted in triplicate, with some 300,000 cells per subset placed directly into RLT lysis buffer. To exclude memory contaminants, naive CD8+ T cells were stringently defined as CD45RO-CCR7+CD27+CD95-. Using standard density gradient centrifugation, peripheral blood mononuclear cells were isolated from buffy coats. A FACSAria III was used to flow-sort naive CD8+ T cells into CXCR3-negative and CXCR3-positive populations. Total RNA was extracted from sorted cells using an RNeasy Mini Kit. Study-level results and caveats: TRBV-TRBJ usage was similar between naive CXCR3-negative and CXCR3-positive cells from the same donor, while memory cells showed distinct patterns. TRB CDR3s from CXCR3-positive naive cells showed higher hydrophobicity (lower Kidera factor 4), lower energy, and higher strength and volume indices than CXCR3-negative naive cells. Comparably high repertoire diversity was found in both naive subsets, whereas much lower repertoire diversity was found in memory CD8+ T cells. CXCR3 expression partially decreased after cryopreservation, so most assays used freshly isolated PBMCs. Because surface CD5, which is linked to self-reactivity in mice, was comparable between the naive subsets, TCR interaction strength was also inferred from the physicochemical properties of TRB CDR3s.

The sequence is built from TRBV10-3 and TRBJ2-2. Material: naive CXCR3- CD8+ T cells from blood. The intended sense of this specimen's cell subset or site label: CD45RO-CCR7+CD27+CD95- naive CD8+ T cells lacking CXCR3 (TNR3-). The source is a human donor in good health. Some clones in this sample may be carry-over from other donors' samples. The CDR3: CAISEGSGELFF.